This TCR beta chain is drawn from a study of blood T cell repertoires in COVID-19. The CDR3 covers 14 residues. From germline, CDR1 is SGHNT and CDR2 YENEEA. V shed 5 bases, J shed 7 bases, and the junction held 3 bases outside the gene matches. Clones were read by immunoSEQ multiplex PCR, and TCRdb kept only the in-frame ones, dropping some. The sample has under 200,000 clones; 88% are singletons. The V and J genes are TRBV11-3 and TRBJ1-6, with 9 bases lining up with TRBD1. The specimen sequenced was peripheral blood. This clonotype originated in a man aged 55 to 70 with acute or convalescent COVID-19. The CDR3 nucleotides read TGTGCCAGCAGCGCGGACAGGGGCAATTCACCCCTCCACTTT. Translating it yields CASSADRGNSPLHF.